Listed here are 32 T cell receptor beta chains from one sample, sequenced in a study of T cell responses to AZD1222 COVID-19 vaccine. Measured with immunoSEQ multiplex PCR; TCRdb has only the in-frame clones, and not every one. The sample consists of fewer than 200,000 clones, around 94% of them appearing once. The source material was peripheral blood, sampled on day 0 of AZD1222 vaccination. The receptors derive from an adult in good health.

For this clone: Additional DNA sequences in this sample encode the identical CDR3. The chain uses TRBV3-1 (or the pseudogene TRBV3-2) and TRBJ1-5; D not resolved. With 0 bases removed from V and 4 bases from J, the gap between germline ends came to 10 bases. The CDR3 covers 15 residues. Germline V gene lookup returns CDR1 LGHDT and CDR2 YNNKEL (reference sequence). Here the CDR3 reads CASSQDLAHNQPQHF. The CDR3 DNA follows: TGTGCCAGCAGCCAAGATTTGGCACATAATCAGCCCCAGCATTTT.

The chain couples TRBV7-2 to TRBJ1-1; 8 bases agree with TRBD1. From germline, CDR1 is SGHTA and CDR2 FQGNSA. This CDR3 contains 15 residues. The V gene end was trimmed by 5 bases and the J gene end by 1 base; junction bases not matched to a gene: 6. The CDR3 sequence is CASSPWDRKNTEAFF. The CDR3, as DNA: TGTGCCAGCAGCCCCTGGGACAGGAAGAACACTGAAGCTTTCTTT.

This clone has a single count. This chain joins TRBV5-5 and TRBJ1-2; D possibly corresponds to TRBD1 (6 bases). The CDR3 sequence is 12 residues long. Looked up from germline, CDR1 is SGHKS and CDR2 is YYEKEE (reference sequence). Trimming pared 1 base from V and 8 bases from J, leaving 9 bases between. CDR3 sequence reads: CASSLNRAGYTF. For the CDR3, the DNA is TGTGCCAGCAGCTTGAACAGGGCCGGCTACACCTTC.

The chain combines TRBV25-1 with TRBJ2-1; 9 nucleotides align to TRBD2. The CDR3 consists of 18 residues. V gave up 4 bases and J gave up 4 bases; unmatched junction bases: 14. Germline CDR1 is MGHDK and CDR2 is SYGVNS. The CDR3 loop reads CASSAGGTSSGGYNEQFF. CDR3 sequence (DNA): TGTGCCAGCAGTGCGGGAGGGACCAGTAGCGGGGGATACAATGAGCAGTTCTTC.

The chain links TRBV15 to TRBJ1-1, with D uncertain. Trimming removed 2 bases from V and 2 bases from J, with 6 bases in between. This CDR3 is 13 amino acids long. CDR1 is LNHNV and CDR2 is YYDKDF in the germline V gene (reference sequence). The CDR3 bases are TGTGCCACCAGCAGATATGATAACACTGAAGCTTTCTTT. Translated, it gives CATSRYDNTEAFF. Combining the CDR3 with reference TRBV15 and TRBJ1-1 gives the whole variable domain DAMVIQNPRYQVTQFGKPVTLSCSQTLNHNVMYWYQQKSSQAPKLLFHYYDKDFNNEADTPDNFQSRRPNTSFCFLDIRSPGLGDTAMYLCATSRYDNTEAFFGQGTRLTVV.

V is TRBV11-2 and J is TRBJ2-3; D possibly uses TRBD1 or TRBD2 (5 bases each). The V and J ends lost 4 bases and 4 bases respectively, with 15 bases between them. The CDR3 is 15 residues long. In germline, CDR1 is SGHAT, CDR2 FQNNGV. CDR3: CASSSPRDQADTQYF. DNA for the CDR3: TGTGCCAGCAGCTCTCCCCGGGACCAGGCAGATACGCAGTATTTT.

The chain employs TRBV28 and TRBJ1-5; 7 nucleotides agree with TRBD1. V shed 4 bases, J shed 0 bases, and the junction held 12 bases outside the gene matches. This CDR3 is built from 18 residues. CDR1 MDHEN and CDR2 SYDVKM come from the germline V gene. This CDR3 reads CASSSPRDSKNSNQPQHF. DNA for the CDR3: TGTGCCAGCAGTTCCCCCCGGGACAGCAAAAATAGCAATCAGCCCCAGCATTTT.

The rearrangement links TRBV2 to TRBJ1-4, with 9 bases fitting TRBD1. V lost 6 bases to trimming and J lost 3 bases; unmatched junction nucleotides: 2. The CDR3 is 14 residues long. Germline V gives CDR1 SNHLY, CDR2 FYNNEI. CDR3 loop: CASRQGAANEKLFF. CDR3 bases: TGTGCCAGCAGACAGGGGGCGGCTAATGAAAAACTGTTTTTT.

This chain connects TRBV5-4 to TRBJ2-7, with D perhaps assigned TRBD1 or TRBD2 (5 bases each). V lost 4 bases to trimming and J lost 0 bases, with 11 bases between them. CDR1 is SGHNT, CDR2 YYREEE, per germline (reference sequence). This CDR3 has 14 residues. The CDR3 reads CASSRRDVSYEQYF. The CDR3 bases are TGTGCCAGCAGCCGCCGGGACGTCTCCTACGAGCAGTACTTC.

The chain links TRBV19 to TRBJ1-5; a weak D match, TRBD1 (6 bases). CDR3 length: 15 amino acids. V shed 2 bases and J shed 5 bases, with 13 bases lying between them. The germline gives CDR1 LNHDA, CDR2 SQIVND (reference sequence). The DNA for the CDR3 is TGTGCCAGTAGTATAATGGGGACACTTCATCAGCCCCAGCATTTT. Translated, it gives CASSIMGTLHQPQHF.

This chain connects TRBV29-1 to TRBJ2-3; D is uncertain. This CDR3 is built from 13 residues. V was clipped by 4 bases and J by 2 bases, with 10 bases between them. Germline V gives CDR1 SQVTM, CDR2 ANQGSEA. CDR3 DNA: TGCAGCGTTGTTGCGGAATTCACAGATACGCAGTATTTT. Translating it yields CSVVAEFTDTQYF.

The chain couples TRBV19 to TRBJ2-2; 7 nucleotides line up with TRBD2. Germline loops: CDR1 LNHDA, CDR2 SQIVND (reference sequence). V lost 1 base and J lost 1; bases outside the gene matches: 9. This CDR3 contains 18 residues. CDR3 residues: CASSIVFPREKNTGELFF. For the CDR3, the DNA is TGTGCCAGTAGTATAGTATTCCCGCGGGAGAAGAACACCGGGGAGCTGTTTTTT.

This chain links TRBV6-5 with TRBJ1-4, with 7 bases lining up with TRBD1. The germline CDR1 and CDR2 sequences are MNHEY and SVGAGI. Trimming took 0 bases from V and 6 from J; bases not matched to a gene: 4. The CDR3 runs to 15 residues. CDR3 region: CASSYSTGRDEKLFF. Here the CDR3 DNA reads TGTGCCAGCAGTTACTCGACAGGGAGGGATGAAAAACTGTTTTTT.

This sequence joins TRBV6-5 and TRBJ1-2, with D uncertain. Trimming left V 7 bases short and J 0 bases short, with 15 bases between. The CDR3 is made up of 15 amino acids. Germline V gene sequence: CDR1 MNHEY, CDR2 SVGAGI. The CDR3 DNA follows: TGTGCCAGCAAATACGGCAGTAACTCTAACTATGGCTACACCTTC. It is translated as CASKYGSNSNYGYTF.

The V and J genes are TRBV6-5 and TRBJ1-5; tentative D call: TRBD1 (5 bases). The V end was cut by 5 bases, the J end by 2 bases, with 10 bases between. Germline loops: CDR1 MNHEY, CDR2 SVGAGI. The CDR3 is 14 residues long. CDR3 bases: TGTGCCAGCAGTCAGGACACCCGCAATCAGCCCCAGCATTTT. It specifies CASSQDTRNQPQHF.

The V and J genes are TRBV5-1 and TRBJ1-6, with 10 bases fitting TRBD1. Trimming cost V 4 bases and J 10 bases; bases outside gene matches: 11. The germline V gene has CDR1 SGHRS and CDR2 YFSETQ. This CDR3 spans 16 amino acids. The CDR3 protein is CASSKSGTGVGSPLHF. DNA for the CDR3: TGCGCCAGCAGCAAATCCGGGACAGGGGTTGGATCACCCCTCCACTTT.

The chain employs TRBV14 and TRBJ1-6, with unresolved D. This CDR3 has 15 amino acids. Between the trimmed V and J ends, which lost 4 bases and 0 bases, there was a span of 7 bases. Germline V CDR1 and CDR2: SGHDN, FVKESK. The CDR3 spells CASSPLSSYNSPLHF. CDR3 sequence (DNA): TGTGCCAGCAGCCCGCTGAGCTCCTATAATTCACCCCTCCACTTT.

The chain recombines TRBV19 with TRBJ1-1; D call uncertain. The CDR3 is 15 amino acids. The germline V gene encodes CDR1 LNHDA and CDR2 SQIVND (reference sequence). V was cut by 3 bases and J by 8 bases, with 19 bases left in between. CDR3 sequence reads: CASSIGAHRGQEAFF. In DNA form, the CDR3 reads TGTGCCAGTAGTATTGGTGCACATCGTGGGCAGGAAGCTTTCTTT.

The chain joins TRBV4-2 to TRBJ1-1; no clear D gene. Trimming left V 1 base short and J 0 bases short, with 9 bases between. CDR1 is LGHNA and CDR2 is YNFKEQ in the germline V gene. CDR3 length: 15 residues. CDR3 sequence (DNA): TGTGCCAGCAGCCAAGCCAGCGGGATGAACACTGAAGCTTTCTTT. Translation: CASSQASGMNTEAFF.

The CDR3 sequence: CASSPSTGDETQYF. DNA of the CDR3: TGTGCCAGCAGCCCTAGTACGGGGGACGAGACCCAGTACTTC. The V gene is TRBV7-6, the J gene TRBJ2-5; D might be TRBD2 (6 bases). V lost 5 bases and J 5 bases, leaving 15 bases between the germline ends. The CDR3 is made up of 14 amino acids. Germline-derived CDR1 and CDR2 are SGHVS and FNYEAQ.

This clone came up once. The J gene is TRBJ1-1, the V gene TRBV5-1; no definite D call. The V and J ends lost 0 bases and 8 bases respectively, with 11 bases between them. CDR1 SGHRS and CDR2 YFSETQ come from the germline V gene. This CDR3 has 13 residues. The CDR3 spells CASSLADREEAFF. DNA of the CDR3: TGCGCCAGCAGCTTGGCCGATCGGGAGGAAGCTTTCTTT.

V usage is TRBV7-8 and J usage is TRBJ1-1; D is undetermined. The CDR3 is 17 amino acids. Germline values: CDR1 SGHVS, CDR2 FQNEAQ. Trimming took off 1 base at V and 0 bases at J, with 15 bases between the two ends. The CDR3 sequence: CASSLGRGTALNTEAFF. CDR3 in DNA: TGTGCCAGCAGCTTAGGCCGTGGCACAGCTTTGAACACTGAAGCTTTCTTT.

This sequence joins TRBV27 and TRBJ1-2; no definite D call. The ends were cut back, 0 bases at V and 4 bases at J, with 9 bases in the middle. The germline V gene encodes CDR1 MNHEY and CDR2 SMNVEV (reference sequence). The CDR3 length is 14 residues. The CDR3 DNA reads TGTGCCAGCAGTTTATCGCAGGCCGGCTATGGCTACACCTTC. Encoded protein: CASSLSQAGYGYTF.

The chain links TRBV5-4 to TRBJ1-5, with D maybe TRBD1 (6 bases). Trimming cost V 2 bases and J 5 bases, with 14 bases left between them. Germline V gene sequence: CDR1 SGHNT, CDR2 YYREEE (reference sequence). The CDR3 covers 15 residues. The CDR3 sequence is CASSFDRSLDQPQHF. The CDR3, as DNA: TGTGCCAGCAGCTTCGACAGGTCTTTGGATCAGCCCCAGCATTTT.

CDR3 residues: CASSDSSWGTEAFF. DNA for the CDR3: TGTGCCAGCAGTGACTCCAGCTGGGGGACTGAAGCTTTCTTT. The chain couples TRBV6-4 to TRBJ1-1; the D gene is possibly TRBD1 (5 bases). CDR1 and CDR2 from the germline V gene are MRHNA and SNTAGT. The length of the CDR3 is 14 residues. The ends were cut back, 0 bases at V and 5 bases at J, with 10 bases in the middle.

In DNA, the CDR3 is TGCAGCGCGGACGCGGTCGAAGTTGGTACAGATACGCAGTATTTT. Amino acid sequence: CSADAVEVGTDTQYF. The gene calls are TRBV29-1 and TRBJ2-3, with D uncertain. The CDR3 is 15 amino acids. Deletions cut 7 bases from V and 3 bases from J, with 20 bases between. CDR1 SQVTM and CDR2 ANQGSEA come from the germline V gene.

DNA of the CDR3: TGTGCCACCAGTGATTCCGGGGCGAGTAATGAAAAACTGTTTTTT. The encoded protein is CATSDSGASNEKLFF. This sequence joins TRBV24-1 and TRBJ1-4, with TRBD1 as a possible D gene (5 bases). V was trimmed by 2 bases and J by 4 bases, leaving 10 bases between them. CDR3 size: 15 residues. Looked up from germline, CDR1 is KGHDR and CDR2 is SFDVKD.

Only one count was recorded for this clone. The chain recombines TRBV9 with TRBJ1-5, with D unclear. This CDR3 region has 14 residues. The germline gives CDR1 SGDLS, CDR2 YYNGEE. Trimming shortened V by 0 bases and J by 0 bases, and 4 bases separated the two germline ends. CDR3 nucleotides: TGTGCCAGCAGCGTAGGACTTAGCAATCAGCCCCAGCATTTT. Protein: CASSVGLSNQPQHF.

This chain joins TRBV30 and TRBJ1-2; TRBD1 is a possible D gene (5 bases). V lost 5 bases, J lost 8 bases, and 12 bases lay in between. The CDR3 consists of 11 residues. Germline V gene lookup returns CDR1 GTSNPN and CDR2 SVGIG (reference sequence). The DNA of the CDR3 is TGTGCCTGGTTTAAAGAGGGGGGCTACACCTTC. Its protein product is CAWFKEGGYTF.

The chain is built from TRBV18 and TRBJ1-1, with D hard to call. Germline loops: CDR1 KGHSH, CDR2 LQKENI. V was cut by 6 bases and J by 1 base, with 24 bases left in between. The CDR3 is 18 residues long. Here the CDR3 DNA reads TGTGCCAGCTCGGCCACCCCCGGATCGCAATTACCGAACACTGAAGCTTTCTTT. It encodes CASSATPGSQLPNTEAFF.

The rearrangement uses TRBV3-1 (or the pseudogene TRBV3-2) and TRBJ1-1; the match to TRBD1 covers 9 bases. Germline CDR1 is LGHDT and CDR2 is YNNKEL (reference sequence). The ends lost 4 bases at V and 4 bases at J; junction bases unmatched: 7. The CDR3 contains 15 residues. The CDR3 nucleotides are TGTGCCAGCAGCCCGATCACAGGGGGCGGCACTGAAGCTTTCTTT. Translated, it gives CASSPITGGGTEAFF.

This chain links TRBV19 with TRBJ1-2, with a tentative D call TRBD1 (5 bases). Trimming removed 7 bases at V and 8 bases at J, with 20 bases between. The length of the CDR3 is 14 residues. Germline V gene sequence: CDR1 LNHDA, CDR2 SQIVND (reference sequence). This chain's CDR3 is CASKSQGFRRGYTF. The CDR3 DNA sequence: TGTGCCAGTAAGAGTCAGGGCTTCAGGAGAGGCTACACCTTC. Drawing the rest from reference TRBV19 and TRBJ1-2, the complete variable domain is DGGITQSPKYLFRKEGQNVTLSCEQNLNHDAMYWYRQDPGQGLRLIYYSQIVNDFQKGDIAEGYSVSREKKESFPLTVTSAQKNPTAFYLCASKSQGFRRGYTFGSGTRLTVV.